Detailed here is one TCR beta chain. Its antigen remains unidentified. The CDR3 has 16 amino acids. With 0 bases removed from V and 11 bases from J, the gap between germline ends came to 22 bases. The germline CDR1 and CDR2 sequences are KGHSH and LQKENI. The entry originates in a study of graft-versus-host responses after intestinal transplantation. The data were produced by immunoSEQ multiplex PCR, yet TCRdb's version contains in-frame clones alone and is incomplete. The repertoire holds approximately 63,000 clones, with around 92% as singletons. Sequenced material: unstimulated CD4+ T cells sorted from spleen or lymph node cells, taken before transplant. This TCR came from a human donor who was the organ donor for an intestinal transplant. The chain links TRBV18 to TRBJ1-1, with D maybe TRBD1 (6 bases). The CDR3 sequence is CASSPPTGSITWTAFF. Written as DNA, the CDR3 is TGTGCCAGCTCACCACCGACAGGTTCCATTACCTGGACGGCTTTCTTT.